The clone carrying this TCR beta chain has a single count. V was shortened by 9 bases and J by 6 bases, with 15 bases between the two germline ends. The CDR3 consists of 13 residues. Germline V gene sequence: CDR1 PRHDT, CDR2 FYEKMQ (reference sequence). Primers included in the PCR were 60 Vbeta and 13 Jbeta primers. Sequencing was performed with immunoSEQ multiplex PCR; in TCRdb, only in-frame clones are kept and a portion is missing. In the table there are under 250,000 clones, roughly 84% of which are singletons. This record comes from a study of cytomegalovirus exposure and HLA in healthy donors. The sequence came from a boy aged 2 to 9 in good health and CMV-seronegative. The sequencing input was PBMCs. The chain recombines TRBV13 with TRBJ2-1; a possible D gene is TRBD2 (6 bases). CDR3 DNA sequence: TGTGCCAGTGGCGGGACCGGCGGCAATGAGCAGTTCTTC. Translated: CASGGTGGNEQFF. The full variable domain, with the rest looked up from reference TRBV13 and TRBJ2-1, is AAGVIQSPRHLIKEKRETATLKCYPIPRHDTVYWYQQGPGQDPQFLISFYEKMQSDKGSIPDRFSAQQFSDYHSELNMSSLELGDSALYFCASGGTGGNEQFFGPGTRLTVL.